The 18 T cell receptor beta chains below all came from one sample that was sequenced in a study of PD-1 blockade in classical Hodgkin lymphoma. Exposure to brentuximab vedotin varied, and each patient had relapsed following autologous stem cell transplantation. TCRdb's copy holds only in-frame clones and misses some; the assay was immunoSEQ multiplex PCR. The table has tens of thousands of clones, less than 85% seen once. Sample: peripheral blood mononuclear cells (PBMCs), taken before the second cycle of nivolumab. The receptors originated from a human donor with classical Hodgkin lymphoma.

As DNA, the CDR3 is TGCGCCAGCCCAAGTAGGGCAGGGGGCCGGAATGAGCAGTTCTTC. Translating gives CASPSRAGGRNEQFF. The rearrangement links TRBV5-1 to TRBJ2-1, with 8 bases lining up with TRBD1. The CDR3 is 15 residues long. Per germline, CDR1 SGHRS and CDR2 YFSETQ. Germline trimming cut 7 bases from V and 7 bases from J; bases unmatched to any gene: 13.

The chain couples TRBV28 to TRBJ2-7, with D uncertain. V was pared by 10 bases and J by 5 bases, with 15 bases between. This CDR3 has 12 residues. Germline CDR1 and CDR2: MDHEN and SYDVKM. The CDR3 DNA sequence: TGTGCCACCGGCCGGGCCCGCGACGAGCAGTACTTC. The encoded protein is CATGRARDEQYF.

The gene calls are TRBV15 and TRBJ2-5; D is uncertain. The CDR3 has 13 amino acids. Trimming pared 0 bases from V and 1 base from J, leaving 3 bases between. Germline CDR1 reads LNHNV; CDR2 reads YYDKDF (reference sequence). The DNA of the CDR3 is TGTGCCACCAGCAGAGACACCCAAGAGACCCAGTACTTC. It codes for CATSRDTQETQYF.

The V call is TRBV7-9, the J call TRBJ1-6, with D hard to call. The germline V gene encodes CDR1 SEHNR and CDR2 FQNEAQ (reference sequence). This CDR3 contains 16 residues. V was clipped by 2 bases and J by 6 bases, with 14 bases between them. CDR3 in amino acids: CASSLSPRGSNSPLHF. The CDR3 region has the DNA TGTGCCAGCAGCTTAAGTCCCCGGGGAAGTAATTCACCCCTCCACTTT.

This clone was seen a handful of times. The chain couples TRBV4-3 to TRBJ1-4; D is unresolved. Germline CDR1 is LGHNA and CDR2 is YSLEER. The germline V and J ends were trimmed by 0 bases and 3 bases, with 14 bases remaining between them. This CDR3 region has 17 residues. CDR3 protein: CASSQEYSGGSNEKLFF. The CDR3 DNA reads TGCGCCAGCAGCCAAGAGTACAGCGGCGGGTCTAATGAAAAACTGTTTTTT.

CDR3 loop: CASSEEGGNTIYF. As DNA, the CDR3 is TGTGCCAGCAGCGAGGAAGGTGGAAACACCATATATTTT. The chain uses TRBV9 and TRBJ1-3, with no clear D. This CDR3 is 13 amino acids long. The germline gives CDR1 SGDLS, CDR2 YYNGEE. V was pared by 3 bases and J by 3 bases, with 7 bases between.

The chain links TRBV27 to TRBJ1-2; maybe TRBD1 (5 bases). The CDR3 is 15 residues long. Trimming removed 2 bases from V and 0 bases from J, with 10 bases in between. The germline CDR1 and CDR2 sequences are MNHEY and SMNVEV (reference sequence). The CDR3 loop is CASSLGTGPNYGYTF. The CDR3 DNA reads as TGTGCCAGCAGTTTAGGGACGGGTCCTAACTATGGCTACACCTTC.

The CDR3 region has the DNA TGTGCCAGCAGCCAAGATCTAGCGGGAGTGGACAATGAGCAGTTCTTC. It is translated as CASSQDLAGVDNEQFF. This chain connects TRBV4-2 to TRBJ2-1; 10 positions agree with TRBD2. The CDR3 loop spans 16 amino acids. CDR1 and CDR2 (germline): LGHNA, YNFKEQ. The V gene end was trimmed by 0 bases and the J gene end by 5 bases; junction bases not matched to a gene: 4.

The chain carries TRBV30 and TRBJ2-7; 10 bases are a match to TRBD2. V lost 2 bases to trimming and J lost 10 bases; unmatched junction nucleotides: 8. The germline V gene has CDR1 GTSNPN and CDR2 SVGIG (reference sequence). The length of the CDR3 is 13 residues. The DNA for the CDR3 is TGTGCCTGGAGTTCTAGCGGGGGTATGGTTCAGTACTTC. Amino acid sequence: CAWSSSGGMVQYF.

The chain's CDR3 is CASSYSGQLVYEQYF. CDR3 sequence (DNA): TGTGCCAGCAGTTACTCAGGGCAGTTAGTCTACGAGCAGTACTTC. V usage is TRBV6-5 and J usage is TRBJ2-7, with D unresolved. From germline, CDR1 is MNHEY and CDR2 SVGAGI. This CDR3 has 15 residues. The V gene lost 0 bases and the J gene lost 3 bases, with 12 bases spanning the gap.

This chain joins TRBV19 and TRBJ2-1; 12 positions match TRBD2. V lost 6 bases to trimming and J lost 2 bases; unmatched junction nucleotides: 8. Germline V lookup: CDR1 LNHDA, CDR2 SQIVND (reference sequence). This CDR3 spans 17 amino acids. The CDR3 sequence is CASREQTSGRPYNEQFF. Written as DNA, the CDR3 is TGTGCCAGTAGGGAACAGACTAGCGGGAGACCCTACAATGAGCAGTTCTTC.

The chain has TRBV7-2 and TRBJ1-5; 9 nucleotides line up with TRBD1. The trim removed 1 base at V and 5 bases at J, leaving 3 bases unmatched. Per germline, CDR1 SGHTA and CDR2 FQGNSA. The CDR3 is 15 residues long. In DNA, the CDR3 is TGTGCCAGCAGCTTAGGACAGGGGGGGGATCAGCCCCAGCATTTT. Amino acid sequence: CASSLGQGGDQPQHF.

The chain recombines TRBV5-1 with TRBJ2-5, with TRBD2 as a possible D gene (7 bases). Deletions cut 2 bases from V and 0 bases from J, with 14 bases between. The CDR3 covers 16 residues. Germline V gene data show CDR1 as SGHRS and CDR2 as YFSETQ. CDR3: CASSFGLGGHQETQYF. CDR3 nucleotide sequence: TGCGCCAGCAGCTTCGGGCTGGGGGGGCACCAAGAGACCCAGTACTTC.

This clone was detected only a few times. The CDR3 reads CASSQTSGGPGELFF. The CDR3 nucleotides read TGTGCCAGTAGTCAAACGTCCGGGGGCCCCGGGGAGCTGTTTTTT. The chain joins TRBV19 to TRBJ2-2; D could derive from TRBD1 or TRBD2 (6 bases each). The CDR3 is made up of 15 amino acids. Germline-derived CDR1 and CDR2 are LNHDA and SQIVND (reference sequence). Trimming pared 5 bases from V and 6 bases from J, leaving 16 bases between.

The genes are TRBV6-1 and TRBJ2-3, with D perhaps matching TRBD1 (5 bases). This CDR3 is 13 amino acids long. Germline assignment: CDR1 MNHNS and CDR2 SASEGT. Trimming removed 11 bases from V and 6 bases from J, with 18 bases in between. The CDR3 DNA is TGTGCCGGCGACAGATTCTTGGGGGATACGCAGTATTTT. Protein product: CAGDRFLGDTQYF.

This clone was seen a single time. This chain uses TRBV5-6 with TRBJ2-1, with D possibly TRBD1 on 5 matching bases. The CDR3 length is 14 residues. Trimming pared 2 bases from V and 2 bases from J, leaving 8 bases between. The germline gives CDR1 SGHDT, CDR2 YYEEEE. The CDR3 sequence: CASSFRGTYNEQFF. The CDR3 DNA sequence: TGTGCCAGCAGCTTTAGGGGTACCTACAATGAGCAGTTCTTC.

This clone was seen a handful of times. The CDR3 DNA reads as TGTGCCAGCAGCTTGAACACTGAAGCTTTCTTT. This codes for CASSLNTEAFF. The rearrangement uses TRBV7-3 and TRBJ1-1; D gene uncertain. Trimming stripped 3 bases from V and 1 base from J, with 0 bases between. Per germline, CDR1 SGHTA and CDR2 FQGTGA. The CDR3 has 11 amino acids. Variable domain in full (rest from reference TRBV7-3 and TRBJ1-1): GAGVSQTPSNKVTEKGKYVELRCDPISGHTALYWYRQSLGQGPEFLIYFQGTGAADDSGLPNDRFFAVRPEGSVSTLKIQRTERGDSAVYLCASSLNTEAFFGQGTRLTVV.

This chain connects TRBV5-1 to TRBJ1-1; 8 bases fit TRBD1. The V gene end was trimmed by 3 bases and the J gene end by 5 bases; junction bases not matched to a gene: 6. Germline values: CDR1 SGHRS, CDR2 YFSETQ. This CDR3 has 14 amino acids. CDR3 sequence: CASSSSTGGTEAFF. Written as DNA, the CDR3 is TGCGCCAGCAGCTCCTCTACAGGGGGGACTGAAGCTTTCTTT.